Listed below are T cell receptor beta chains from one sample, sequenced in a study of blood T cell repertoires in COVID-19. Data came from immunoSEQ multiplex PCR; TCRdb stores just in-frame clones and leaves some out. The sample lists fewer than 250,000 clones, 70% to 90% seen once, with about 1.1% in the top ten. The sample taken for sequencing was peripheral blood. Every receptor here comes from a man under 40 with acute or convalescent COVID-19. Both conserved end residues are part of each CDR3. Each record gives: V gene, J gene, D gene, clone size, CDR3 protein, CDR3 DNA. The D gene is left open where the match is weak. Size values are once, few and many counts, or a class for expanded clones, and some rows have none.

TRBV7-9,TRBJ1-6,.,.,CASSVSSNPNSPLHF,TGTGCCAGCAGCGTTTCCAGTAACCCTAATTCACCCCTCCACTTT
TRBV28,TRBJ1-5,.,.,CASSLRGPQHF,TGTGCCAGCAGTTTAAGAGGGCCCCAGCATTTT
TRBV11-2,TRBJ1-4,TRBD1,.,CASSQDRLNEKLFF,TGTGCCAGCAGCCAGGACAGGCTTAATGAAAAACTGTTTTTT
TRBV6-5,TRBJ1-4,.,.,CASSYSRERSEKLFF,TGTGCCAGCAGTTACTCAAGGGAGAGGAGTGAAAAACTGTTTTTT
TRBV9,TRBJ1-3,.,few,CASSVAPGGGNTIYF,TGTGCCAGCAGCGTAGCCCCAGGAGGTGGAAACACCATATATTTT
TRBV3-1/TRBV3-2,TRBJ2-7,.,.,CASSQDWQRYEQYF,TGTGCCAGCAGCCAAGATTGGCAGCGCTACGAGCAGTACTTC
TRBV5-1,TRBJ1-6,.,.,CASSLDTTPLHF,TGCGCCAGCAGCTTAGACACGACACCCCTCCACTTT
TRBV27,TRBJ2-6,.,.,CASSYGSSGANVLTF,TGTGCCAGCAGTTACGGGAGCTCTGGGGCCAACGTCCTGACTTTC
TRBV7-9,TRBJ2-7,.,.,CASSLAGEQYF,TGTGCCAGCAGCTTAGCCGGCGAGCAGTACTTC
TRBV9,TRBJ1-6,TRBD1,.,CASSVAHQGANSPLHF,TGTGCCAGCAGCGTAGCTCATCAGGGGGCCAATTCACCCCTCCACTTT
TRBV5-1,TRBJ2-7,TRBD1,.,CASSLTGQSAEQYF,TGCGCCAGCAGCTTGACGGGACAGTCCGCCGAGCAGTACTTC
TRBV5-1,TRBJ1-1,.,.,CASSLTGMNTEAFF,TGCGCCAGCAGCTTGACGGGAATGAACACTGAAGCTTTCTTT
TRBV28,TRBJ1-2,.,once,CASSLPRTWGYTF,TGTGCCAGCAGCCTTCCCCGAACTTGGGGCTACACCTTC
TRBV6-5,TRBJ1-6,.,.,CASSYQTPDTASPLHF,TGTGCCAGCAGTTACCAGACACCGGACACCGCTTCACCCCTCCACTTT
TRBV19,TRBJ1-1,TRBD1,few,CASSRRDRDTEAFF,TGTGCCAGTAGCCGACGGGACAGGGACACTGAAGCTTTCTTT
TRBV30,TRBJ2-7,TRBD2,once,CAWNAGLGLGDYEQYF,TGTGCCTGGAATGCTGGACTAGGACTCGGGGACTACGAGCAGTACTTC
TRBV6-1,TRBJ1-6,.,.,CASSDSSYNSPLHF,TGTGCCAGCAGTGACAGCTCCTATAATTCACCCCTCCACTTT
TRBV5-5,TRBJ1-2,TRBD1,.,CASTIFYSTGVNYGYTF,TGTGCCAGCACCATTTTTTACTCCACAGGGGTTAACTATGGCTACACCTTC
TRBV7-8,TRBJ1-2,.,once,CASSGVGQTFIYGYTF,TGTGCCAGCAGCGGTGTCGGACAGACCTTCATCTATGGCTACACCTTC
TRBV7-2,TRBJ2-7,TRBD2,.,CASRRLAGIYEQYF,TGTGCCAGCAGGCGTTTAGCGGGAATTTACGAGCAGTACTTC
TRBV5-1,TRBJ2-7,TRBD2,.,CASRVALAGEQYF,TGCGCCAGCAGAGTCGCCCTAGCGGGCGAGCAGTACTTC
TRBV7-6,TRBJ2-1,TRBD2,.,CASSSQERLAGVSNNEQFF,TGTGCCAGCAGCTCCCAAGAGCGTCTAGCGGGAGTCAGCAACAATGAGCAGTTCTTC
TRBV7-9,TRBJ2-7,.,.,CASSLVGGEGSYEQYF,TGTGCCAGCAGCTTAGTTGGGGGCGAGGGGTCCTACGAGCAGTACTTC
TRBV7-8,TRBJ2-5,.,.,CASSLAEYQETQYF,TGTGCCAGCAGCTTAGCCGAGTACCAAGAGACCCAGTACTTC
TRBV7-9,TRBJ1-1,TRBD1,.,CASSSPGQGTTEAFF,TGTGCCAGCAGCTCACCGGGACAGGGGACCACTGAAGCTTTCTTT
TRBV18,TRBJ1-4,.,.,CASSPRVTNEKLFF,TGTGCCAGCTCACCCCGCGTAACTAATGAAAAACTGTTTTTT
TRBV25-1,TRBJ1-2,TRBD1,.,CASRGMGTVYGGYTF,TGTGCCAGCAGAGGAATGGGGACAGTATATGGCGGCTACACCTTC
TRBV6-5,TRBJ2-7,.,.,CASRQTALYEQYF,TGTGCCAGCCGACAGACTGCATTATACGAGCAGTACTTC
TRBV4-1,TRBJ2-3,TRBD2,.,CASSLKSGGTDTQYF,TGCGCCAGCAGCCTGAAAAGCGGGGGCACAGATACGCAGTATTTT
TRBV6-5,TRBJ1-5,.,.,CASSSGTLPQHF,TGTGCCAGCAGTTCCGGGACACTACCCCAGCATTTT
TRBV6-5,TRBJ1-2,TRBD1,.,CASRLDRGYGYTF,TGTGCCAGCAGACTTGACAGGGGATATGGCTACACCTTC
TRBV29-1,TRBJ2-7,TRBD1,once,CSVVGQGVSEQYF,TGCAGCGTTGTGGGACAGGGGGTTTCCGAGCAGTACTTC
TRBV5-1,TRBJ2-1,TRBD1,.,CASSLGLGGTGHDEQFF,TGCGCCAGCAGCTTGGGGTTAGGGGGGACAGGGCACGATGAGCAGTTCTTC
TRBV10-3,TRBJ2-7,TRBD2,once,CAISPTSGAYEQYF,TGTGCCATCAGCCCGACTAGCGGGGCCTACGAGCAGTACTTC
TRBV2,TRBJ2-1,TRBD1,.,CASSGTEISNEQFF,TGTGCCAGCAGCGGGACAGAGATTTCCAATGAGCAGTTCTTC
TRBV5-4,TRBJ2-5,TRBD2,.,CASSFLAGGETQYF,TGTGCCAGCAGCTTTCTAGCGGGAGGGGAGACCCAGTACTTC
TRBV7-8,TRBJ1-5,.,few,CASSLGRGLSNQPQHF,TGTGCCAGCAGCTTAGGTCGGGGTTTAAGCAATCAGCCCCAGCATTTT
TRBV3-1/TRBV3-2,TRBJ2-1,TRBD2,.,CASRHGGGASYNEQFF,TGTGCCAGCAGACATGGCGGGGGGGCCTCCTACAATGAGCAGTTCTTC
TRBV12-3/TRBV12-4,TRBJ1-4,.,.,CAVRFGAGEKLFF,TGTGCCGTCAGGTTTGGGGCGGGGGAAAAACTGTTTTTT
TRBV13,TRBJ1-5,TRBD1,.,CASSLTGPNQPQHF,TGTGCCAGCAGCTTGACAGGGCCCAATCAGCCCCAGCATTTT
TRBV6-5,TRBJ2-7,.,.,CASTQRQGHSYEQYF,TGTGCCAGCACCCAAAGGCAGGGGCACTCCTACGAGCAGTACTTC